This is a list of T cell receptor beta chains from one sample in a study of identical twins. MiXCR, applied by TCRdb to the 5' RACE reads, yields one record per CDR3 protein. The data show 250,000 or so distinct CDR3 sequences, with about 7.3% seen just once and more than 3% held by the top ten. The data were also submitted as part of a second study, on yellow fever vaccine responses in identical twins.

Sequenced input: memory (CD45RO+) T cells sorted from blood. The receptors derive from a woman between 18 and 29 years old in good health. The CDR3 runs from the conserved cysteine through the conserved F or W. Each record gives: V gene, J gene, CDR3 length, CDR3 protein.

V gene: TRBV24-1
J gene: TRBJ2-7
CDR3 length: 14
CDR3 protein: CARGTGTGGSEQYF

V gene: TRBV6-1
J gene: TRBJ2-2
CDR3 length: 16
CDR3 protein: CASSPIAGGTTGELFF

V gene: TRBV6-6
J gene: TRBJ1-6
CDR3 length: 13
CDR3 protein: CASYRGDNSPLHF

V gene: TRBV7-8
J gene: TRBJ2-1
CDR3 length: 16
CDR3 protein: CASSLADRGHYNEQFF

V gene: TRBV20-1
J gene: TRBJ2-5
CDR3 length: 14
CDR3 protein: CSAGLAGTQETQYF

V gene: TRBV6-1
J gene: TRBJ2-7
CDR3 length: 16
CDR3 protein: CASRRDRAYLSYEQYF

V gene: TRBV5-1
J gene: TRBJ2-6
CDR3 length: 13
CDR3 protein: CASKDTGANVLTF

V gene: TRBV3-1
J gene: TRBJ2-5
CDR3 length: 14
CDR3 protein: CASSISGVQETQYF

V gene: TRBV29-1
J gene: TRBJ2-5
CDR3 length: 12
CDR3 protein: CSVRTSGETQYF

V gene: TRBV28
J gene: TRBJ2-3
CDR3 length: 15
CDR3 protein: CASSFEGGPKDTQYF

V gene: TRBV5-1
J gene: TRBJ2-6
CDR3 length: 16
CDR3 protein: CASTSGGGHGANVLTF

V gene: TRBV20-1
J gene: TRBJ1-1
CDR3 length: 12
CDR3 protein: CSGPSANTEAFF

V gene: TRBV5-1
J gene: TRBJ1-1
CDR3 length: 16
CDR3 protein: CASSLAGPTDGTEAFF

V gene: TRBV6-4
J gene: TRBJ2-2
CDR3 length: 17
CDR3 protein: CASSDSIEGIHTGELFF

V gene: TRBV28
J gene: TRBJ2-4
CDR3 length: 17
CDR3 protein: CASTEAPLSLNKNIQYF

V gene: TRBV15
J gene: TRBJ2-3
CDR3 length: 15
CDR3 protein: CATSRDQLSTDTQYF

V gene: TRBV29-1
J gene: TRBJ2-3
CDR3 length: 9
CDR3 protein: CSAREVQYF

V gene: TRBV18
J gene: TRBJ2-1
CDR3 length: 14
CDR3 protein: CASSPPSLAGFQFF

V gene: TRBV5-1
J gene: TRBJ2-2
CDR3 length: 15
CDR3 protein: CASSSGGQATGELFF

V gene: TRBV27
J gene: TRBJ1-1
CDR3 length: 18
CDR3 protein: CASSLSTRDRGRGTEAFF

V gene: TRBV9
J gene: TRBJ2-3
CDR3 length: 17
CDR3 protein: CASSVASGRADTDTQYF

V gene: TRBV3-1
J gene: TRBJ2-1
CDR3 length: 16
CDR3 protein: CASSQTSGEPYNEQFF

V gene: TRBV28
J gene: TRBJ2-7
CDR3 length: 15
CDR3 protein: CASSLVGQKLYEQYF

V gene: TRBV7-9
J gene: TRBJ2-5
CDR3 length: 13
CDR3 protein: CASSLYSQETQYF

V gene: TRBV7-3
J gene: TRBJ1-1
CDR3 length: 14
CDR3 protein: CASSSGLEYTEAFF

V gene: TRBV20-1
J gene: TRBJ2-7
CDR3 length: 12
CDR3 protein: CSASPGANEQYF

V gene: TRBV1
J gene: TRBJ2-2
CDR3 length: 16
CDR3 protein: CTSSQEPDRNTGELFF

V gene: TRBV12-3/TRBV12-4
J gene: TRBJ2-1
CDR3 length: 13
CDR3 protein: CASSSGWTKEQFF

V gene: TRBV20-1
J gene: TRBJ2-2
CDR3 length: 17
CDR3 protein: CSARRLQGATNTGELFF

V gene: TRBV7-2
J gene: TRBJ2-1
CDR3 length: 15
CDR3 protein: CASSLVPGLYNEQFF

V gene: TRBV28
J gene: TRBJ1-1
CDR3 length: 13
CDR3 protein: CASSFDRVRGAFF

V gene: TRBV10-3
J gene: TRBJ1-1
CDR3 length: 13
CDR3 protein: CAISAGQGTEAFF

V gene: TRBV5-1
J gene: TRBJ1-1
CDR3 length: 11
CDR3 protein: CASSLNTEAFF

V gene: TRBV6-6
J gene: TRBJ2-2
CDR3 length: 13
CDR3 protein: CASSYQEGGELFF

V gene: TRBV5-1
J gene: TRBJ1-1
CDR3 length: 16
CDR3 protein: CASSFRSGGGNTEAFF

V gene: TRBV7-8
J gene: TRBJ1-1
CDR3 length: 13
CDR3 protein: CASSPGGPTEAFF

V gene: TRBV12-3/TRBV12-4
J gene: TRBJ2-3
CDR3 length: 15
CDR3 protein: CASSPTSQLRDTQYF

V gene: TRBV2
J gene: TRBJ2-5
CDR3 length: 14
CDR3 protein: CAIRTLGDKETQYF

V gene: TRBV10-3
J gene: TRBJ2-5
CDR3 length: 14
CDR3 protein: CAISGLAVKETQYF

V gene: TRBV14
J gene: TRBJ2-3
CDR3 length: 16
CDR3 protein: CASSQGTGMGTDTQYF

V gene: TRBV28
J gene: TRBJ1-2
CDR3 length: 16
CDR3 protein: CASRKTLGVAGYGYTF

V gene: TRBV6-1
J gene: TRBJ2-2
CDR3 length: 16
CDR3 protein: CASSAVRGANTGELFF

V gene: TRBV12-3/TRBV12-4
J gene: TRBJ1-1
CDR3 length: 14
CDR3 protein: CASSLINRGPEAFF

V gene: TRBV25-1
J gene: TRBJ2-1
CDR3 length: 14
CDR3 protein: CASSVASGNNEQFF

V gene: TRBV3-2
J gene: TRBJ2-1
CDR3 length: 18
CDR3 protein: CASSQDHNSAAGNNEQFF

V gene: TRBV14
J gene: TRBJ2-1
CDR3 length: 15
CDR3 protein: CASSRVVLAVGEQFF

V gene: TRBV20-1
J gene: TRBJ2-3
CDR3 length: 14
CDR3 protein: CSASRGPSTDTQYF

V gene: TRBV3-1
J gene: TRBJ1-1
CDR3 length: 12
CDR3 protein: CASSQTGIEAFF

V gene: TRBV7-9
J gene: TRBJ2-3
CDR3 length: 16
CDR3 protein: CASSSRTGSSTDTQYF

V gene: TRBV5-1
J gene: TRBJ2-1
CDR3 length: 14
CDR3 protein: CASAAGDRDNEQFF

V gene: TRBV5-1
J gene: TRBJ2-2
CDR3 length: 17
CDR3 protein: CASSSTRTGGNTGELFF

V gene: TRBV3-1
J gene: TRBJ2-5
CDR3 length: 13
CDR3 protein: CASSPGLQETQYF

V gene: TRBV28
J gene: TRBJ1-5
CDR3 length: 16
CDR3 protein: CASTPEGGGAGQPQHF

V gene: TRBV29-1
J gene: TRBJ2-2
CDR3 length: 12
CDR3 protein: CSVPGGTGELFF